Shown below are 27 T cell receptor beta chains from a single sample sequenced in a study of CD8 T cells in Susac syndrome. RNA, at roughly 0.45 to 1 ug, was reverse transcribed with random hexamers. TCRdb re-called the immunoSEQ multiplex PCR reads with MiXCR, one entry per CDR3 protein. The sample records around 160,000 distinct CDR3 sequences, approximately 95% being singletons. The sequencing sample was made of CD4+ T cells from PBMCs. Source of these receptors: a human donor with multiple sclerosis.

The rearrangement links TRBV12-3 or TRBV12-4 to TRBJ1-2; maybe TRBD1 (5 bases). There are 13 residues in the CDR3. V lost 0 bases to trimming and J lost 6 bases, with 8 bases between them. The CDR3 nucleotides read TGTGCCAGCAGTTTAGCAGGGGTTCATGGCTACACCTTC. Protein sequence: CASSLAGVHGYTF.

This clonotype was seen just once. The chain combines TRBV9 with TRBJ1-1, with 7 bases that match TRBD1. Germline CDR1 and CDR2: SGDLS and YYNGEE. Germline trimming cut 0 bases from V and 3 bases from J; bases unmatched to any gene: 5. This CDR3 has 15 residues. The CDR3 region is CASSVGGQGDTEAFF. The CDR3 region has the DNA TGTGCCAGCAGCGTAGGGGGTCAGGGGGACACTGAAGCTTTCTTT.

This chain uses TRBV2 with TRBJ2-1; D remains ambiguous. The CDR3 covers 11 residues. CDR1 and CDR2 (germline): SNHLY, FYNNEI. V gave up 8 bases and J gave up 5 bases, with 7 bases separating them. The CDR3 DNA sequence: TGTGCCAGCCAAACACACAATGAGCAGTTCTTC. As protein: CASQTHNEQFF.

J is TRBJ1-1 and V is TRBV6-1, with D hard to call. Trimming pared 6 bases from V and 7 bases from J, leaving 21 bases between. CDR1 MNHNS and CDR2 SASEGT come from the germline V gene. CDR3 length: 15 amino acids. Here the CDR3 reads CASSHIQRRPIEAFF. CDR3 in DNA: TGTGCCAGCAGCCACATACAAAGACGGCCTATTGAAGCTTTCTTT.

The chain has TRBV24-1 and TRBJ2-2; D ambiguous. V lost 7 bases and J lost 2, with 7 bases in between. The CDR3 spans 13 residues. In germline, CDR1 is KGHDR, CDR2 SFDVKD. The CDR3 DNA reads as TGTGCCACCAGGAGTTTAAACACCGGGGAGCTGTTTTTT. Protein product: CATRSLNTGELFF.

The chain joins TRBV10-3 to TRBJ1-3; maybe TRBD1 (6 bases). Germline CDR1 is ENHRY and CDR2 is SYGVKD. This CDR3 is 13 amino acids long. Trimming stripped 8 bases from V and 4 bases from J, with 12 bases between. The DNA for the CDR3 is TGTGCCATCCGGGGGGCGCTGGGAAACACCATATATTTT. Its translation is CAIRGALGNTIYF.

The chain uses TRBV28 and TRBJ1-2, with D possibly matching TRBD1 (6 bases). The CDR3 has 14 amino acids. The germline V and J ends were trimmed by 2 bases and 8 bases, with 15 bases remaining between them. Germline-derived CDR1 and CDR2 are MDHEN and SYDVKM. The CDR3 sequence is CASSLGDNTNGYTF. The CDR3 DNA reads TGTGCCAGCAGTTTAGGGGACAATACCAACGGCTACACCTTC.

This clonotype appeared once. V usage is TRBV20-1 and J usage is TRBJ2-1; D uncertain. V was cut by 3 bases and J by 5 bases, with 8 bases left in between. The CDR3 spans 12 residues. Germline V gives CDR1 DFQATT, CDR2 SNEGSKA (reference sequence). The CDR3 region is CSARLPNNEQFF. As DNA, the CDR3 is TGCAGTGCTAGGCTGCCTAACAATGAGCAGTTCTTC.

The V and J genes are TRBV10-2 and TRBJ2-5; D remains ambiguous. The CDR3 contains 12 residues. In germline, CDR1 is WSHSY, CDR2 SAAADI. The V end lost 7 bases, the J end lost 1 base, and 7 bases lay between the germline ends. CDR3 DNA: TGCGCCAGCACGGCCAGCCAAGAGACCCAGTACTTC. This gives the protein CASTASQETQYF.

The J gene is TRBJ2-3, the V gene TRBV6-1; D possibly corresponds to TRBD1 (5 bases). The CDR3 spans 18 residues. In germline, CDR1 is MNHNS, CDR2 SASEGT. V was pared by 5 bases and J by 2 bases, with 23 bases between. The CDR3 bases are TGTGCCAGCAGTCTCACAGGAAACCTAGGACCAAACACAGATACGCAGTATTTT. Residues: CASSLTGNLGPNTDTQYF.

The DNA of the CDR3 is TGTGCCTGGAGTCTAGGGCAGGGTTTCTACGAGCAGTACTTC. This gives the protein CAWSLGQGFYEQYF. The chain joins TRBV30 to TRBJ2-7; D is possibly TRBD1 (5 bases). Per the germline V gene, CDR1 is GTSNPN and CDR2 is SVGIG (reference sequence). The V and J ends lost 2 bases and 3 bases respectively, with 14 bases between them. The CDR3 runs 14 residues. Looking up the rest from reference TRBV30 and TRBJ2-7 gives the full variable domain: SQTIHQWPATLVQPVGSPLSLECTVEGTSNPNLYWYRQAAGRGLQLLFYSVGIGQISSEVPQNLSASRPQDRQFILSSKKLLLSDSGFYLCAWSLGQGFYEQYFGPGTRLTVT.

CDR3 sequence reads: CASSQPGGPEAFF. CDR3 DNA sequence: TGTGCCAGCAGCCAGCCCGGGGGCCCTGAAGCTTTCTTT. The rearrangement joins TRBV3-1 to TRBJ1-1, with TRBD1 as a possible D gene (6 bases). The germline gives CDR1 LGHDT, CDR2 YNNKEL (reference sequence). The CDR3 runs to 13 residues. V gave up 3 bases and J gave up 6 bases, with 11 bases separating them. Based on the CDR3 plus reference TRBV3-1 and TRBJ1-1, the full variable domain is DTAVSQTPKYLVTQMGNDKSIKCEQNLGHDTMYWYKQDSKKFLKIMFSYNNKELIINETVPNRFSPKSPDKAHLNLHINSLELGDSAVYFCASSQPGGPEAFFGQGTRLTVV.

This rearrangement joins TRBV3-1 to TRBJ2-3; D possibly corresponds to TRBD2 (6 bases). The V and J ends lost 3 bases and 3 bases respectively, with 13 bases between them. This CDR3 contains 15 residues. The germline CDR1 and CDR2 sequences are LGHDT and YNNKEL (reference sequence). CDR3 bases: TGTGCCAGCAGCCATACGGGAGTAGATACAGATACGCAGTATTTT. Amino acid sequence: CASSHTGVDTDTQYF.

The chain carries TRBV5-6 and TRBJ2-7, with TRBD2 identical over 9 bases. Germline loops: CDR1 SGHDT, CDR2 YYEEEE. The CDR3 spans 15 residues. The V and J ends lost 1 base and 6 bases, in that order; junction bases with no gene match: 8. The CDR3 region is CASSLSGGRASEQYF. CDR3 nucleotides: TGTGCCAGCAGCTTGAGTGGCGGGAGGGCTTCCGAGCAGTACTTC. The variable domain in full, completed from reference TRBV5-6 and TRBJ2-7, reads DAGVTQSPTHLIKTRGQQVTLRCSPKSGHDTVSWYQQALGQGPQFIFQYYEEEERQRGNFPDRFSGHQFPNYSSELNVNALLLGDSALYLCASSLSGGRASEQYFGPGTRLTVT.

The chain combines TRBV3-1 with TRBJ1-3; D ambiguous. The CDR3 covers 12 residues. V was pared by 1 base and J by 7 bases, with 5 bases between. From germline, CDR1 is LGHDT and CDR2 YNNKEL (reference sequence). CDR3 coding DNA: TGTGCCAGCAGCCAAGGGTCTAACACCATATATTTT. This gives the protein CASSQGSNTIYF.

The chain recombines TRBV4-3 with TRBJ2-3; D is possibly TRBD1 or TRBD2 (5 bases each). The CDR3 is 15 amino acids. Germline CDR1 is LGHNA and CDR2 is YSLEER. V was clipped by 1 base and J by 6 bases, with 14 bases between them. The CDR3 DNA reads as TGCGCCAGCAGCCAAGGGGGACGAAATTGGGATACGCAGTATTTT. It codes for CASSQGGRNWDTQYF.

CDR3 residues: CASSRGGGANEAFF. The CDR3, as DNA: TGTGCCAGCAGTCGAGGGGGCGGGGCCAATGAAGCTTTCTTT. V usage is TRBV7-8 and J usage is TRBJ1-1; 7 bases are a match to TRBD1. This CDR3 is built from 14 residues. Germline CDR1 is SGHVS and CDR2 is FQNEAQ. The V segment lost 6 bases and the J segment 7 bases; nucleotides outside the gene matches: 11.

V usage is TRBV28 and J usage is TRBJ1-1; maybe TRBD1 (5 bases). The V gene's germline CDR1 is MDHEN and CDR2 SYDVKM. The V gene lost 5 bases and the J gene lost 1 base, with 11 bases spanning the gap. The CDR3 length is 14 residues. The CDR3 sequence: CASSPSGPNTEAFF. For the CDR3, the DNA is TGTGCCAGCAGTCCCTCGGGGCCGAACACTGAAGCTTTCTTT.

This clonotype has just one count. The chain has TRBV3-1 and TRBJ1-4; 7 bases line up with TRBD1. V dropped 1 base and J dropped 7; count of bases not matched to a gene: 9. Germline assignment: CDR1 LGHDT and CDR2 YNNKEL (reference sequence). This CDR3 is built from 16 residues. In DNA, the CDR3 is TGTGCCAGCAGCCAAGCCGGGACAGTGGCCTTTGAAAAACTGTTTTTT. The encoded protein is CASSQAGTVAFEKLFF.

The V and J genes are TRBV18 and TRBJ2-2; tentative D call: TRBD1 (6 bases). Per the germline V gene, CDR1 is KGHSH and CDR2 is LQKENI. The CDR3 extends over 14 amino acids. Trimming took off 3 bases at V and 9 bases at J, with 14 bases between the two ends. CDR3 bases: TGTGCCAGCTCACCCGTCCAGGGGATGCGGGAGCTGTTTTTT. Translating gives CASSPVQGMRELFF.

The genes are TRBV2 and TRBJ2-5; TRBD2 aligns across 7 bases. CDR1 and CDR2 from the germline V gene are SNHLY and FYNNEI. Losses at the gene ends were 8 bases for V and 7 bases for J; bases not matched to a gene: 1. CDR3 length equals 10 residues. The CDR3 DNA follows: TGTGCCAGCGGGGGGGGGACCCAGTACTTC. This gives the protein CASGGGTQYF. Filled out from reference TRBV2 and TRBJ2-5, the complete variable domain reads EPEVTQTPSHQVTQMGQEVILRCVPISNHLYFYWYRQILGQKVEFLVSFYNNEISEKSEIFDDQFSVERPDGSNFTLKIRSTKLEDSAMYFCASGGGTQYFGPGTRLLVL.

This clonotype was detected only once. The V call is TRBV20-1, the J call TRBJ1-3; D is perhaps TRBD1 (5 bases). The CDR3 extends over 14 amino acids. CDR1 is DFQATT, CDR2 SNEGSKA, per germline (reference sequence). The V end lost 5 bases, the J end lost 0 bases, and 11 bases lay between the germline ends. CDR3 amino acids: CSAQGAYSGNTIYF. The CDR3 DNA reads TGCAGTGCTCAGGGAGCTTACTCTGGAAACACCATATATTTT.

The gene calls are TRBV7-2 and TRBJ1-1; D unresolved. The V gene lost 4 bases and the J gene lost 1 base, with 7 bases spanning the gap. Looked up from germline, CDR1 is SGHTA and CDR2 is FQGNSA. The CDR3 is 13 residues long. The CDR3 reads CASSSAANTEAFF. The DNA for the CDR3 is TGTGCCAGCAGCTCGGCAGCGAACACTGAAGCTTTCTTT. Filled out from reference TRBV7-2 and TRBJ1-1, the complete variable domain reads GAGVSQSPSNKVTEKGKDVELRCDPISGHTALYWYRQSLGQGLEFLIYFQGNSAPDKSGLPSDRFSAERTGGSVSTLTIQRTQQEDSAVYLCASSSAANTEAFFGQGTRLTVV.

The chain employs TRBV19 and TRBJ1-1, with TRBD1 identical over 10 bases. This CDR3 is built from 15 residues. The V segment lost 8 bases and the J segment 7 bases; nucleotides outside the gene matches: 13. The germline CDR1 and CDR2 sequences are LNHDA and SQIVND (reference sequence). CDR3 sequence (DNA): TGTGCCAGTTCCCGGGACAGGGGCATCGCTGGTGAAGCTTTCTTT. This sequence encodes CASSRDRGIAGEAFF.

The CDR3 here is CSARPGTDPPNYGYTF. The CDR3 DNA follows: TGCAGTGCTAGGCCTGGGACAGACCCTCCTAACTATGGCTACACCTTC. V and J are TRBV20-1 and TRBJ1-2, with TRBD1 identical over 7 bases. CDR1 DFQATT and CDR2 SNEGSKA come from the germline V gene (reference sequence). This CDR3 is built from 16 residues. With V trimmed by 3 bases and J by 0 bases, 10 bases remained unmatched.

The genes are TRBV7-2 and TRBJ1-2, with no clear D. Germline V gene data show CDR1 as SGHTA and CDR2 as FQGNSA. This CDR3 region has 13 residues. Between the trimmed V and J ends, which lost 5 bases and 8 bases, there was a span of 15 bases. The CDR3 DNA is TGTGCCAGCAGCCCTCGTCCCGGTGGGGGCTACACCTTC. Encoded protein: CASSPRPGGGYTF.

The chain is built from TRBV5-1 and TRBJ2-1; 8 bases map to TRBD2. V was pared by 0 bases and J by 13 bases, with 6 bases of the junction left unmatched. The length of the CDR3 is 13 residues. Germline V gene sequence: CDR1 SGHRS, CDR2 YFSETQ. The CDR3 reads CASSLGAGAGQFF. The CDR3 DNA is TGCGCCAGCAGCTTGGGAGCGGGAGCAGGCCAGTTCTTC.